Reported below is one T cell receptor (beta chain). The antigen is not known. The sample originates from a study of post-analysis software for immune sequencing data. Study observations and caveats: Four or five TRBV segments, TRBV5-6, TRBV5-1 and TRBV20-1 among them, were found more frequent in patients than controls.

Unique molecular identifiers had been added to the TCR beta cDNA libraries. Using its own MiXCR run on the PCR reads, TCRdb lists one record per CDR3 protein. This sample has around 180,000 distinct CDR3 sequences, with 30% found just once. V was shortened by 3 bases and J by 2 bases, with 10 bases between the two germline ends. The germline V gene has CDR1 SGHRS and CDR2 YFSETQ. This CDR3 has 14 amino acids. This TCR was recovered from a girl between 10 and 17 years old with multiple sclerosis. Sequenced: blood. The chain employs TRBV5-1 and TRBJ2-3, with no clear D. The CDR3 loop is CASSWTDHTDTQYF. CDR3 sequence (DNA): TGCGCCAGCAGCTGGACCGACCACACAGATACGCAGTATTTT.